The next 13 T cell receptor beta chains were all read from a single sample in a study of blood T cell repertoires in COVID-19. This table comes from immunoSEQ multiplex PCR, and its TCRdb copy is limited to in-frame clones, with some not included. The top ten clones hold 1.5% to 2% of a sample with roughly 80,000 clones, around nine tenths of them seen once. Source material: peripheral blood. The receptors were gathered from a man aged 55 to 70 with acute or convalescent COVID-19.

CDR3 residues: CASSLLSGSGEQFF. CDR3 nucleotides: TGTGCCAGCAGCCTCCTGAGCGGGAGCGGTGAGCAGTTCTTC. The V and J genes are TRBV2 and TRBJ2-1, with 8 bases matching TRBD2. CDR1 and CDR2 (germline): SNHLY, FYNNEI. This CDR3 is 14 amino acids long. The V gene end was trimmed by 6 bases and the J gene end by 9 bases; junction bases not matched to a gene: 10.

This chain joins TRBV27 and TRBJ1-6, with D hard to call. Germline V gene lookup returns CDR1 MNHEY and CDR2 SMNVEV (reference sequence). This CDR3 spans 12 amino acids. V lost 8 bases and J 8 bases, leaving 10 bases between the germline ends. Here the CDR3 reads CASATSDSPLHF. The CDR3, as DNA: TGTGCCAGCGCCACGAGCGATTCACCCCTCCACTTT.

V is TRBV11-3 and J is TRBJ2-1; 8 bases map to TRBD2. V lost 2 bases, J lost 10 bases, and 4 bases stayed unmatched. Germline V gene data show CDR1 as SGHNT and CDR2 as YENEEA. The CDR3 runs to 13 residues. In DNA form, the CDR3 reads TGTGCCAGCAGCTTAACGGGAGGGCAGGAGCAGTTCTTC. Its protein product is CASSLTGGQEQFF.

The chain carries TRBV7-9 and TRBJ2-3, with D possibly being TRBD1 (6 bases). The CDR3 sequence is 15 residues long. V was shortened by 0 bases and J by 3 bases, with 10 bases between the two germline ends. Germline CDR1 and CDR2: SEHNR and FQNEAQ (reference sequence). CDR3 sequence: CASSLAKGTTDTQYF. DNA of the CDR3: TGTGCCAGCAGCTTAGCGAAGGGGACAACAGATACGCAGTATTTT.

The chain combines TRBV10-3 with TRBJ2-5; 9 nucleotides align to TRBD2. This CDR3 is built from 15 residues. V shed 10 bases and J 4 bases; nucleotides not matched to a gene: 13. Germline-derived CDR1 and CDR2 are ENHRY and SYGVKD. The CDR3 DNA is TGTGCCACCCAGCGCACTAGCGGGTTCCGAGAGACCCAGTACTTC. Protein product: CATQRTSGFRETQYF.

V and J are TRBV14 and TRBJ2-1; 12 bases agree with TRBD2. CDR1 is SGHDN, CDR2 FVKESK, per germline. CDR3 length: 15 amino acids. The trim removed 4 bases at V and 8 bases at J, leaving 6 bases unmatched. CDR3 residues: CASSPTRLAGDEQFF. DNA of the CDR3: TGTGCCAGCAGCCCCACCCGACTAGCGGGAGATGAGCAGTTCTTC. Variable domain in full (rest from reference TRBV14 and TRBJ2-1): EAGVTQFPSHSVIEKGQTVTLRCDPISGHDNLYWYRRVMGKEIKFLLHFVKESKQDESGMPNNRFLAERTGGTYSTLKVQPAELEDSGVYFCASSPTRLAGDEQFFGPGTRLTVL.

The genes are TRBV5-1 and TRBJ2-3, with 9 positions matching TRBD1. Looked up from germline, CDR1 is SGHRS and CDR2 is YFSETQ. V trimming: 1 base; J trimming: 5 bases; junction bases outside the gene matches: 8. This CDR3 is built from 16 residues. CDR3 loop: CASSLYGDREGDTQYF. DNA for the CDR3: TGCGCCAGCAGCTTGTATGGGGACAGGGAGGGAGATACGCAGTATTTT. Filled out from reference TRBV5-1 and TRBJ2-3, the complete variable domain reads KAGVTQTPRYLIKTRGQQVTLSCSPISGHRSVSWYQQTPGQGLQFLFEYFSETQRNKGNFPGRFSGRQFSNSRSEMNVSTLELGDSALYLCASSLYGDREGDTQYFGPGTRLTVL.

V and J are TRBV7-2 and TRBJ2-1; 14 bases are a match to TRBD2. V lost 3 bases to trimming and J lost 5 bases; unmatched junction nucleotides: 3. This CDR3 has 16 residues. CDR1 is SGHTA and CDR2 is FQGNSA in the germline V gene. For the CDR3, the DNA is TGTGCCAGCAGCTTCCCGGGACTAGCGGGAGACAATGAGCAGTTCTTC. Its protein product is CASSFPGLAGDNEQFF.

The chain has TRBV28 and TRBJ2-5; D not resolved. The germline V gene encodes CDR1 MDHEN and CDR2 SYDVKM. V was cut by 6 bases and J by 0 bases, with 8 bases left in between. The CDR3 covers 13 residues. In DNA form, the CDR3 reads TGTGCCAGCAGCACTCAGGACCAAGAGACCCAGTACTTC. This encodes CASSTQDQETQYF.

V and J are TRBV11-3 and TRBJ2-7; 10 bases align to TRBD2. J gave up 4 bases and V 5 bases, and 8 bases lay outside the gene matches. This CDR3 has 15 amino acids. The germline gives CDR1 SGHNT, CDR2 YENEEA. CDR3 sequence (DNA): TGTGCCAGCAGCCCTGGACTAGCGGAAAAATACGAGCAGTACTTC. It specifies CASSPGLAEKYEQYF. Based on the CDR3 plus reference TRBV11-3 and TRBJ2-7, the full variable domain is EAGVVQSPRYKIIEKKQPVAFWCNPISGHNTLYWYLQNLGQGPELLIRYENEEAVDDSQLPKDRFSAERLKGVDSTLKIQPAELGDSAVYLCASSPGLAEKYEQYFGPGTRLTVT.

The chain couples TRBV2 to TRBJ1-3; D is possibly TRBD1 (6 bases). In germline, CDR1 is SNHLY, CDR2 FYNNEI. Trimming removed 7 bases at V and 3 bases at J, with 10 bases between. CDR3 length: 13 amino acids. The CDR3 sequence: CASNRDYGNTIYF. In DNA form, the CDR3 reads TGTGCCAGCAACAGGGATTATGGAAACACCATATATTTT.

The genes are TRBV5-6 and TRBJ1-1, with 8 bases fitting TRBD1. There are 12 residues in the CDR3. After removal of 5 bases from V and 11 bases from J, the junction contained 8 bases not matched to a gene. Germline assignment: CDR1 SGHDT and CDR2 YYEEEE. This CDR3 is CASRRGQVEAFF. The CDR3 DNA reads as TGTGCCAGCAGGCGGGGACAGGTGGAGGCTTTCTTT.

In this sample, this clone turned up once. This sequence joins TRBV4-3 and TRBJ2-1; 10 nucleotides line up with TRBD2. V lost 4 bases to trimming and J lost 5 bases; unmatched junction nucleotides: 5. The V gene's germline CDR1 is LGHNA and CDR2 YSLEER. This CDR3 comprises 15 residues. The CDR3 loop is CASSLGLAENNEQFF. The CDR3 nucleotides read TGCGCCAGCAGCCTTGGACTAGCGGAGAACAATGAGCAGTTCTTC.